The T cell receptor beta chain under discussion was sequenced for a study of blood T cell repertoires in COVID-19. TCRdb's table, derived via immunoSEQ multiplex PCR, lists solely in-frame clones and lacks some. The table records approximately 130,000 clones, approximately 85% of them present only once. The germline CDR1 and CDR2 sequences are SGHRS and YFSETQ. There are 15 residues in the CDR3. Trimming at V came to 4 bases and at J to 6 bases, leaving 10 bases not matched to a gene. Sequenced: peripheral blood. This TCR was recovered from a human donor in a cohort sampled during active COVID-19. The chain joins TRBV5-1 to TRBJ1-2; 9 positions agree with TRBD1. The CDR3 sequence: CASSIRTGVKDGYTF. The CDR3 coding sequence is TGCGCCAGCAGCATAAGGACAGGGGTGAAGGATGGCTACACCTTC.